The following is a TCR beta chain sequence with its context. Its binding antigen is unknown. Base qualities are not at hand, and no much larger clone is one base apart. For sequencing of the TCRbeta CDR3 region, genomic DNA was extracted from the sorted cells. TCRbeta CDR3 regions were sequenced using the immunoSEQ Assay. Not all clones reach the TCRdb copy of this immuneACCESS table, which keeps in-frame sequences only. Checked studies attribute under half of the gap to unresolved V genes and leave the rest unexplained. The sample data list 62,000 or so clones, and approximately 86% of these were observed just once. The ten largest clones take up 2% to 2.5% of the sample. These data belong to a study of OX40 agonist ivuxolimab in advanced cancers. Some background on the complete study: The costimulatory receptor OX40 (CD134) was targeted by ivuxolimab, a fully human IgG2 agonistic monoclonal antibody. The purpose of peripheral TCRbeta sequencing was to test whether ivuxolimab changed TCR sequence diversity and led to clonal T-cell expansion. The paper describes the monotherapy dose-escalation part (N = 52 patients) of the phase I trial of ivuxolimab. Intravenous ivuxolimab was administered to patients every 2 weeks at six dose levels: 0.01, 0.1, 0.3, 1.5, 3 and 10 mg/kg. Three dose-escalation patients achieved partial responses, one with hepatocellular carcinoma and two with cutaneous melanoma. In the dose-escalation cohort, nearly 85% of patients were male, and the mean age was 60 years with a range of roughly 23 to 79. Of the roughly 52 dose-escalation patients, hepatocellular carcinoma was present in about 20, melanoma in approximately 15, renal cell carcinoma in 9 and head and neck cancer in 9. Patients were allowed to have had prior anti-PD-1, anti-PD-L1 or anti-CTLA-4 therapy, and around 40% of the dose-escalation patients had previously received checkpoint inhibitors.

Relative to germline, V is missing 7 bases and J is missing 4 bases, with 4 bases of the junction outside any gene match. CDR1 and CDR2, per the germline V gene, are MNHEY and SVGAGI. The CDR3 runs 13 residues from the cysteine to the phenylalanine. Only the CDR3 part of the read is kept: 39 bases, read in frame from the first base. General study outcomes and caveats: Low levels of normalized T-cell clonal expansion were also seen in some patients who did not respond. Antigen specificity was not determined for the clonally expanded peripheral T cells. Partial responders in the 0.1-3.0 mg/kg groups had among the lowest normalized peripheral clonal expansion, especially among CD8+ T cells. After ivuxolimab, more expanded clones were found on average in CD8+ T cells than in CD4+ T cells. Clonal expansion of both CD4+ and CD8+ blood T cells was observed from baseline to week 6 at doses 0.1 to 3.0 mg/kg.

The trial excluded patients who had a history of autoimmune disease or who were on systemic immunosuppression. Peripheral blood for TCR sequencing was drawn from every dose cohort at baseline, at cycle 4 day 1 and at cycle 7 day 1. The samples were taken from a phase I, first-in-human, multicenter, open-label dose-escalation trial of ivuxolimab. The trial enrolled adults with locally advanced or metastatic head and neck squamous cell, hepatocellular, melanoma or renal cell carcinoma. Before TCR sequencing, CD4+ T cells and CD8+ T cells were sorted from peripheral blood as separate populations. The sequencing here drew on CD4+ or CD8+ T cells sorted from blood, taken in a trial of the OX40 agonist ivuxolimab. This sequence originates from an adult with an advanced solid tumor such as melanoma, head and neck, liver or kidney cancer. The rearranged segments are TRBV6-5 and TRBJ1-5; 7 bases in between match TRBD1. The DNA is as follows: TGTGCCAGCATTTCGACAGGGAATCAGCCCCAGCATTTT. Its protein is CASISTGNQPQHF.